The 20 T cell receptor beta chains in this list originate from one sample, sequenced in a study of neurological immune-mediated disorders. One entry per CDR3 protein results from TCRdb running MiXCR on the 5' RACE reads. Of tens of thousands of distinct CDR3 sequences in the sample, roughly 4.1% are singletons; the top ten hold about 6%. Sample: PBMCs. Every receptor here comes from a woman aged 55-75 years with multiple sclerosis.

This clonotype has a count of ten or more. This chain joins TRBV3-1 and TRBJ2-1; 9 bases fit TRBD1. CDR1 and CDR2 from the germline V gene are LGHDT and YNNKEL (reference sequence). The CDR3 consists of 19 residues. V dropped 1 base and J dropped 8; count of bases not matched to a gene: 18. In DNA form, the CDR3 reads TGTGCCAGCAGCCAAGCCGGTGTCCGGACAGGGGTATTTGGGGATGAGCAGTTCTTC. Its translation: CASSQAGVRTGVFGDEQFF.

This clonotype was detected ten times or more. V and J are TRBV27 and TRBJ2-7; D is unclear. V lost 6 bases, J lost 5 bases, and 14 bases lay in between. Germline V CDR1 and CDR2: MNHEY, SMNVEV (reference sequence). This CDR3 is built from 13 residues. CDR3 amino acids: CASRSYNGNEQYF. CDR3 bases: TGTGCCAGCAGATCTTACAATGGAAACGAGCAGTACTTC.

This clonotype was picked up a small number of times. The CDR3 loop reads CAISESHLAGVGKTQYF. CDR3 sequence (DNA): TGTGCCATCAGTGAGTCGCACCTAGCGGGAGTAGGAAAGACCCAGTACTTC. The chain links TRBV10-3 to TRBJ2-5; 10 nucleotides match TRBD2. Trimming cost V 0 bases and J 6 bases; bases outside gene matches: 10. The CDR3 is 17 amino acids. Looked up from germline, CDR1 is ENHRY and CDR2 is SYGVKD.

Details on this clonotype: One end of the junction does not line up with germline, which may come from a read error. The V gene is TRBV12-3 or TRBV12-4, the J gene TRBJ1-6; tentative D call: TRBD1 (6 bases). There are 13 residues in the CDR3. The CDR3 region is CASSIGQNSPLNF. Here the CDR3 DNA reads TGTGCCAGCAGTATCGGACAGAATTCACCCCTCAACTTT.

At least ten counts were recorded for this clonotype. The chain is built from TRBV5-1 and TRBJ2-7; 8 bases agree with TRBD1. Germline-derived CDR1 and CDR2 are SGHRS and YFSETQ. V shed 3 bases, J shed 6 bases, and the junction held 8 bases outside the gene matches. The CDR3 extends over 14 amino acids. CDR3 bases: TGCGCCAGCAGCTACCAGGGGGCGCAGGGCGAGCAGTACTTC. This codes for CASSYQGAQGEQYF.

In this sample, this clonotype turned up many times. The chain couples TRBV10-3 to TRBJ2-7, with D hard to call. V was shortened by 4 bases and J by 5 bases, with 12 bases between the two germline ends. Germline lookup yields CDR1 ENHRY and CDR2 SYGVKD. The CDR3 runs to 13 residues. The CDR3 sequence is CAISGTRADEQYF. The CDR3 coding sequence is TGTGCCATCAGTGGGACCCGAGCCGACGAGCAGTACTTC.

This clonotype occurred many times. The rearrangement uses TRBV20-1 and TRBJ2-3, with 10 bases fitting TRBD1. J lost 1 base, V lost 3 bases, and 4 bases had no gene match. The CDR3 loop spans 15 amino acids. Looked up from germline, CDR1 is DFQATT and CDR2 is SNEGSKA (reference sequence). Written as DNA, the CDR3 is TGCAGTGCTAGCCCGGGACAGGGGCGCACAGATACGCAGTATTTT. It yields the protein CSASPGQGRTDTQYF.

This clonotype was detected many times. The V call is TRBV4-1, the J call TRBJ1-2, with 8 bases lining up with TRBD1. From germline, CDR1 is MGHRA and CDR2 YSYEKL. Trimming removed 4 bases from V and 4 bases from J; junction bases left unmatched: 14. This CDR3 comprises 17 residues. This chain's CDR3 is CASSRNTGDRGTYGYTF. The CDR3 nucleotides are TGCGCCAGCAGCCGCAATACGGGTGACAGGGGAACCTATGGCTACACCTTC.

This clonotype was counted many times. The chain couples TRBV18 to TRBJ2-7; 10 bases fit TRBD1. The CDR3 is 14 residues long. The germline V gene has CDR1 KGHSH and CDR2 LQKENI. The V gene end was trimmed by 3 bases and the J gene end by 3 bases; junction bases not matched to a gene: 2. The CDR3 sequence is CASSPGTGDYEQYF. Written as DNA, the CDR3 is TGTGCCAGCTCACCCGGGACAGGGGACTACGAGCAGTACTTC.

This clonotype was picked up many times. This chain uses TRBV20-1 with TRBJ1-6; D possibly corresponds to TRBD1 (5 bases). This CDR3 spans 13 amino acids. Germline V gene sequence: CDR1 DFQATT, CDR2 SNEGSKA (reference sequence). Between the trimmed V and J ends, which lost 4 bases and 4 bases, there was a span of 8 bases. This chain's CDR3 is CSAMGQYNSPLHF. CDR3 bases: TGCAGTGCTATGGGGCAGTATAATTCACCCCTCCACTTT.

This clonotype appeared a few times. The rearrangement uses TRBV20-1 and TRBJ2-1; D unclear. Germline V gene lookup returns CDR1 DFQATT and CDR2 SNEGSKA (reference sequence). Trimming removed 5 bases at V and 2 bases at J, with 13 bases between. The CDR3 is 14 amino acids. CDR3 coding DNA: TGCAGTGCTTTCCGGCCCGGACCCTACAATGAGCAGTTCTTC. Amino acid sequence: CSAFRPGPYNEQFF.

This clonotype was counted many times. The CDR3, as DNA: TGTGCCAGCAGCCGACCCCGAGGGGCCTACGAGCAGTACTTC. Protein: CASSRPRGAYEQYF. The chain combines TRBV2 with TRBJ2-7; either TRBD1 or TRBD2 may fit D (5 bases each). There are 14 residues in the CDR3. The ends were cut back, 6 bases at V and 2 bases at J, with 14 bases in the middle. Germline CDR1 reads SNHLY; CDR2 reads FYNNEI.

This clonotype was detected a few times. V usage is TRBV25-1 and J usage is TRBJ1-4; TRBD1 matches at 8 bases. Germline CDR1 is MGHDK and CDR2 is SYGVNS. This CDR3 has 15 residues. With V trimmed by 3 bases and J by 8 bases, 8 bases remained unmatched. The CDR3 reads CASSDARQGQEKLFF. CDR3 sequence (DNA): TGTGCCAGCAGTGATGCCCGACAGGGGCAGGAAAAACTGTTTTTT.

This clonotype was recorded many times. This chain links TRBV12-3 or TRBV12-4 with TRBJ1-5, with D tentatively TRBD1 (5 bases). CDR3 length equals 16 residues. Trimming left V 3 bases short and J 0 bases short, with 12 bases between. The CDR3 DNA reads as TGTGCCAGCAGTTTCTTTTCGGGGGATAGCAATCAGCCCCAGCATTTT. This gives the protein CASSFFSGDSNQPQHF.

This clonotype showed up just a few times. The gene calls are TRBV29-1 and TRBJ2-3, with 13 bases identical to TRBD2. This CDR3 spans 13 amino acids. Germline CDR1 and CDR2: SQVTM and ANQGSEA. Germline trimming cut 8 bases from V and 7 bases from J; bases unmatched to any gene: 6. The CDR3 loop reads CSLTSGGAYTQYF. In DNA form, the CDR3 reads TGCAGCCTTACTAGCGGGGGGGCGTATACGCAGTATTTT.

This clonotype was detected many times. The V call is TRBV9, the J call TRBJ2-1; D ambiguous. This CDR3 contains 14 residues. The germline V gene has CDR1 SGDLS and CDR2 YYNGEE. Between the trimmed V and J ends, which lost 7 bases and 2 bases, there was a span of 13 bases. CDR3 sequence: CASSRGDAYNEQFF. The CDR3 region has the DNA TGTGCCAGCTCCCGTGGAGACGCCTACAATGAGCAGTTCTTC.

This clonotype was counted ten times or more. The chain couples TRBV20-1 to TRBJ2-7, with 8 bases aligning to TRBD2. The CDR3 runs 15 residues. The germline gives CDR1 DFQATT, CDR2 SNEGSKA (reference sequence). The CDR3 loop is CSARVGGTSSYEQYV. CDR3 in DNA: TGCAGTGCAAGAGTGGGAGGGACTAGCTCCTACGAGCAGTACGTC.

This clonotype was counted ten times or more. The chain joins TRBV6-2 or TRBV6-3 to TRBJ2-1; tentatively, D is TRBD1 or TRBD2 (5 bases each). The ends were cut back, 5 bases at V and 10 bases at J, with 18 bases in the middle. CDR3 length: 14 residues. CDR1 is MNHEY, CDR2 SVGEGT, per germline. CDR3: CASSGWDSWDEQFF. In DNA, the CDR3 is TGTGCCAGCAGTGGGTGGGATTCATGGGACGAGCAGTTCTTC.

This clonotype was counted at least ten times. The V gene is TRBV5-6, the J gene TRBJ2-7; weak D call: TRBD2 (5 bases). Deletions cut 4 bases from V and 3 bases from J, with 14 bases between. The CDR3 has 14 residues. Germline V CDR1 and CDR2: SGHDT, YYEEEE. Here the CDR3 reads CASSPSWESYEQYV. The CDR3 coding sequence is TGTGCCAGCAGCCCTAGCTGGGAAAGCTACGAGCAGTACGTC.

This clonotype came up many times. The V gene is TRBV9, the J gene TRBJ2-1; 13 nucleotides agree with TRBD2. Per germline, CDR1 SGDLS and CDR2 YYNGEE. V dropped 4 bases and J dropped 5; count of bases not matched to a gene: 9. CDR3 length: 17 residues. CDR3 coding DNA: TGTGCCAGCAGCCTCGACTCACTAGCGGGAGGGAACAATGAGCAGTTCTTC. This gives the protein CASSLDSLAGGNNEQFF.